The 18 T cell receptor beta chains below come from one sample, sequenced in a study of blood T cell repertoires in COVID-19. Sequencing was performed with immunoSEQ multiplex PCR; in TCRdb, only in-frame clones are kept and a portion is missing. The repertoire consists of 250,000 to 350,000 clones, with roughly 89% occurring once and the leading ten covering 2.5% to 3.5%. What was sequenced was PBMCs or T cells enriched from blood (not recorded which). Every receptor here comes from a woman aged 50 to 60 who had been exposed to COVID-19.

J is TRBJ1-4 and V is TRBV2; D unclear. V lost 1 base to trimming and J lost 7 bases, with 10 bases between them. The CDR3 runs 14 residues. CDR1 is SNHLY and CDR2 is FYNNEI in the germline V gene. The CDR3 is CASSEVFGGEKLFF. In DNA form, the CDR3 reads TGTGCCAGCAGTGAAGTGTTCGGCGGTGAAAAACTGTTTTTT.

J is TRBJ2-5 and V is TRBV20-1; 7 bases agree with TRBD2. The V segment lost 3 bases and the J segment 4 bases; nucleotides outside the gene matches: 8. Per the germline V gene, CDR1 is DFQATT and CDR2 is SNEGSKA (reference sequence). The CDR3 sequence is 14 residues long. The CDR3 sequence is CSASVGRGGETQYF. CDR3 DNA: TGCAGTGCTAGTGTGGGGAGGGGCGGAGAGACCCAGTACTTC.

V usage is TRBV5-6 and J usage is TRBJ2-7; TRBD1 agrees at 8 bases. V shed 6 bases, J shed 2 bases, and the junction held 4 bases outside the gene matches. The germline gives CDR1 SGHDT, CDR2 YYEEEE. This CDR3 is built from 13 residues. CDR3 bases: TGTGCCAGCACCCAGGGACAGGCCTACGAGCAGTACTTC. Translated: CASTQGQAYEQYF.

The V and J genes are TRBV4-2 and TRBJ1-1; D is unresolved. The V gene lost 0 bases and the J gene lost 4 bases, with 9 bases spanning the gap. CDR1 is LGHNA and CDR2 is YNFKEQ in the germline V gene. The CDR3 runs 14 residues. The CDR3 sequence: CASSQDFGSTEAFF. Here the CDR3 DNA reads TGTGCCAGCAGCCAAGATTTCGGGAGCACTGAAGCTTTCTTT.

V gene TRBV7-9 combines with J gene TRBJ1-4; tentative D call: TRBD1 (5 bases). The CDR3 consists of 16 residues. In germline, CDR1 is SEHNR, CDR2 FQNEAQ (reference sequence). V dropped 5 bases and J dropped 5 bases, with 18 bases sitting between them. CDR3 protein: CASSAAIGDLNEKLFF. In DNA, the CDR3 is TGTGCCAGCAGCGCAGCCATAGGGGATTTAAATGAAAAACTGTTTTTT.

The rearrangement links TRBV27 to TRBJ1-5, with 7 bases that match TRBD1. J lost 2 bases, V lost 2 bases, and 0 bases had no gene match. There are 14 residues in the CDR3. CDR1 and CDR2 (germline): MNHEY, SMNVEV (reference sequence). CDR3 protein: CASSLQGGNQPQHF. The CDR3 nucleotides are TGTGCCAGCAGTTTACAGGGGGGCAATCAGCCCCAGCATTTT.

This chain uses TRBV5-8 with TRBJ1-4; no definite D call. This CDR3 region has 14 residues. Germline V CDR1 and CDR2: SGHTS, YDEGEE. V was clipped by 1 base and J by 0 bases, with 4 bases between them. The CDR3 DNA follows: TGTGCCAGCAGCTTGCCTGCAACTAATGAAAAACTGTTTTTT. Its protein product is CASSLPATNEKLFF.

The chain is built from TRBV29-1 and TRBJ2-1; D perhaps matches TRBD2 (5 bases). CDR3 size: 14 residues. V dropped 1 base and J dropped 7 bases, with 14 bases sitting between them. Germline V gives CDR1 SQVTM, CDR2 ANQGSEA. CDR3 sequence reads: CSVEGWARGNEQFF. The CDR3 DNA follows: TGCAGCGTTGAAGGCTGGGCGCGAGGGAATGAGCAGTTCTTC.

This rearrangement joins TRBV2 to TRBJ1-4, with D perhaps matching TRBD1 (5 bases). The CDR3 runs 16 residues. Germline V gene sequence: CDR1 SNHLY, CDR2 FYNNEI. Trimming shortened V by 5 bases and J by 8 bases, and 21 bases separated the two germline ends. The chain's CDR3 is CASSPGRDPLEEKLFF. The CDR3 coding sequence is TGTGCCAGCAGTCCGGGGAGGGACCCGCTGGAAGAAAAACTGTTTTTT. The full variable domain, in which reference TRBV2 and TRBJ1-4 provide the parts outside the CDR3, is EPEVTQTPSHQVTQMGQEVILRCVPISNHLYFYWYRQILGQKVEFLVSFYNNEISEKSEIFDDQFSVERPDGSNFTLKIRSTKLEDSAMYFCASSPGRDPLEEKLFFGSGTQLSVL.

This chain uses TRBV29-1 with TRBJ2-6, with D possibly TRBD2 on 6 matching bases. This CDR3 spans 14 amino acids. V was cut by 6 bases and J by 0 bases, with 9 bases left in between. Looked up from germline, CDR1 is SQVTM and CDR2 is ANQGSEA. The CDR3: CSVGLSSGANVLTF. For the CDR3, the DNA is TGCAGCGTCGGACTAAGCTCTGGGGCCAACGTCCTGACTTTC.

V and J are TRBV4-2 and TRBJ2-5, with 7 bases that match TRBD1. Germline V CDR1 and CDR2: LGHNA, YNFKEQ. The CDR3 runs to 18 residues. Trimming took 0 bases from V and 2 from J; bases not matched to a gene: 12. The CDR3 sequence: CASSQELAAGGKQETQYF. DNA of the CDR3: TGTGCCAGCAGCCAAGAGTTGGCGGCAGGGGGTAAACAAGAGACCCAGTACTTC.

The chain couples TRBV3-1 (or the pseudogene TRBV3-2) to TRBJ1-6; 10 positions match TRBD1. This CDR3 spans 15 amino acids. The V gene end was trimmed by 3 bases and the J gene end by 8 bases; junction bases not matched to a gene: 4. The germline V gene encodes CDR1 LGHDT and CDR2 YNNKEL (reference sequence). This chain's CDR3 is CASSHGQGVDSPLHF. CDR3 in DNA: TGTGCCAGCAGCCATGGACAGGGGGTGGATTCACCCCTCCACTTT.

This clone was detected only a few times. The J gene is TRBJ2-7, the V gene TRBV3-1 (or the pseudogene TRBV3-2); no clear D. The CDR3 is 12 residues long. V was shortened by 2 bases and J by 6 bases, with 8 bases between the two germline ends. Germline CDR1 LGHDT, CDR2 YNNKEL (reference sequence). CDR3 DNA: TGTGCCAGCAGCCAAACCTCCGGCGAGCAGTACTTC. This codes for CASSQTSGEQYF.

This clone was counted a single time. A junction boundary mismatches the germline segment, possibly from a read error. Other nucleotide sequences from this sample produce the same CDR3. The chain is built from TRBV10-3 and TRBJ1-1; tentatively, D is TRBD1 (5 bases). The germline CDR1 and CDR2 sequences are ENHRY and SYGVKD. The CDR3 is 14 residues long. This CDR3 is CAISDLGEVTEAFF. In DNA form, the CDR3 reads TGTGCCATCAGTGATTTGGGGGAGGTAACTGAAGCTTTTTTT.

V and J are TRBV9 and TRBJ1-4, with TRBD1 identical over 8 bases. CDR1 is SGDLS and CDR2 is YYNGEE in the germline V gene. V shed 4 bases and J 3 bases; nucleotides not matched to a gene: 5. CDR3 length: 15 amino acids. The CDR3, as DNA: TGTGCCAGCAGCACTGACAGGGGACCTAATGAAAAACTGTTTTTT. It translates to CASSTDRGPNEKLFF.

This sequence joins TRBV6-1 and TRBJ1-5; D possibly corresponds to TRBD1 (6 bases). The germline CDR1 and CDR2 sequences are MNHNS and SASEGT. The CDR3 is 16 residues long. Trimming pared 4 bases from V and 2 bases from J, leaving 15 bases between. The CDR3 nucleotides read TGTGCCAGCAGTGTCAGGGGTGGTTTAGGCAATCAGCCCCAGCATTTT. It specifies CASSVRGGLGNQPQHF.

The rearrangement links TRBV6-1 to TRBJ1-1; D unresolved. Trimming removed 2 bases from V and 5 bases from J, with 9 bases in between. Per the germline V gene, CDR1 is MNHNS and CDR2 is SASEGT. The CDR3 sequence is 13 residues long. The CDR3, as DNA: TGTGCCAGCAGTGAATCTGGGAGGACTGAAGCTTTCTTT. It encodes CASSESGRTEAFF.

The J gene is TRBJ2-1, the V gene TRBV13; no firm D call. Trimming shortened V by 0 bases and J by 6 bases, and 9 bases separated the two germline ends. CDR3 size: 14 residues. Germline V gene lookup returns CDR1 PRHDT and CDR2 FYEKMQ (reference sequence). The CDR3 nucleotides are TGTGCCAGCAGCTTAGGTGTCTCTGTCAATGAGCAGTTCTTC. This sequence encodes CASSLGVSVNEQFF. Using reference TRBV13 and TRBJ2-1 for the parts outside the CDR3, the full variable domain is AAGVIQSPRHLIKEKRETATLKCYPIPRHDTVYWYQQGPGQDPQFLISFYEKMQSDKGSIPDRFSAQQFSDYHSELNMSSLELGDSALYFCASSLGVSVNEQFFGPGTRLTVL.